The present T cell receptor (beta chain) was sequenced within a study of blood T cells in healthy people across ages. As for this clonotype: The antigen is undetermined. A much larger clone lies a single base off, so this may be a read error.

The CDR3 runs 15 residues. The germline V and J ends were trimmed by 5 bases and 3 bases, with 15 bases remaining between them. Germline loops: CDR1 SGHAT, CDR2 FQNNGV. Then a second PCR, running roughly 7 to 12 cycles, was carried out with a sample-barcoded 5' primer and a J-beta primer mix. Each sample yielded at least 2.5 million CDR3-containing paired-end reads. MiXCR, run by TCRdb on the 5' RACE reads, gives a single entry per CDR3 protein. Of around 800,000 distinct CDR3 sequences in the sample, around 45% were seen once. Study-level points and caveats: Diversity was estimated from one million T cells, and these estimates were considered underestimates.

Every donor gave approximately 10 milliliters of peripheral blood. The sequenced material came from blood. The TCR was taken from an elderly man in good health. The rearrangement links TRBV11-2 to TRBJ2-3; D is perhaps TRBD2 (6 bases). CDR3 loop: CASSRQRRGTDTQYF. The CDR3, as DNA: TGTGCCAGCAGCAGACAGAGGAGGGGAACAGATACGCAGTATTTT.